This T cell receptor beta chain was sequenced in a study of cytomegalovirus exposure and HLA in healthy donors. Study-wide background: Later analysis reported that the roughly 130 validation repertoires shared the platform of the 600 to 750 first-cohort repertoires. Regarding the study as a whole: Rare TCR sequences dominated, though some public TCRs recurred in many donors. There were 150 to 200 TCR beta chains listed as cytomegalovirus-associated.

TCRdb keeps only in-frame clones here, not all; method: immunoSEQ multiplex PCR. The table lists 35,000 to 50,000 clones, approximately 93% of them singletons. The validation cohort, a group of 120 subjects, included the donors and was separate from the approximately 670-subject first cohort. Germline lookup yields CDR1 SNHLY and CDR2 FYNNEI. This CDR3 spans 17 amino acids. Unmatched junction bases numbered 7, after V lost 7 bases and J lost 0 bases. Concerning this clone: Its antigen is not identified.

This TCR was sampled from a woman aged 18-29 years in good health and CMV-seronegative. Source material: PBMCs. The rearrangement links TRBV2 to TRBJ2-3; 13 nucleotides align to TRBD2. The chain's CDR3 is CASKGLAGRASTDTQYF. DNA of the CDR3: TGTGCCAGCAAGGGACTAGCGGGGAGAGCTAGCACAGATACGCAGTATTTT.